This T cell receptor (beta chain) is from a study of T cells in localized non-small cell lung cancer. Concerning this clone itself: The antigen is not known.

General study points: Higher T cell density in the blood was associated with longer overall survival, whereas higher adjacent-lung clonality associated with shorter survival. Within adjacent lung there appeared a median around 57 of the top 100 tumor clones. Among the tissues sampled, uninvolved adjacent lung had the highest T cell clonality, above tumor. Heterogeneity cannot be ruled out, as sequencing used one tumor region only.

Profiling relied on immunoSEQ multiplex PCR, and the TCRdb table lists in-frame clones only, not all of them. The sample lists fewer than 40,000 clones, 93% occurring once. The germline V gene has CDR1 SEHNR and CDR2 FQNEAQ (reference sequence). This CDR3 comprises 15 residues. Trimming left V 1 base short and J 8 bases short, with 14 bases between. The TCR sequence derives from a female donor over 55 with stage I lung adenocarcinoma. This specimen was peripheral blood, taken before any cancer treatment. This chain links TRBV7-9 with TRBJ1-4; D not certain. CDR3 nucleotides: TGTGCCAGCAGCTTAGAGGCAAGCTTCTCCGAAAAACTGTTTTTT. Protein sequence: CASSLEASFSEKLFF.